This T cell receptor (beta chain) is from a study of T cells in Graves' hyperthyroidism and ophthalmopathy. Findings and caveats of the study: Clonotypes that were expanded in thyroid above 0.001 mostly appeared in blood too.

Those patients with uncontrolled infection, other autoimmune disease, pregnancy or lactation were excluded. This clonotype was seen ten or more times. Its specificity is not known. Trimming removed 8 bases from V and 1 base from J, with 9 bases in between. Germline V gives CDR1 MNHEY, CDR2 SVGAGI. This CDR3 is 14 amino acids long. RNA transcripts provided the source from which TCR beta CDR3 regions were amplified. Researchers ran a first-round RT-PCR on the TCR CDR3 using the HTBI primer set. TCRdb re-analysed the multiplex PCR reads in MiXCR, keeping a single row per CDR3 protein. The top ten hold about 20% of the sample, which has around 620,000 distinct CDR3 sequences, 46% seen once.

This chain joins TRBV6-5 and TRBJ2-6; D is possibly TRBD1 (6 bases). The sequence came from an adult woman with Graves' disease, either hyperthyroidism or ophthalmopathy (not recorded which). The sequencing sample was made of peripheral blood or thyroid tissue (not recorded which). The CDR3 bases are TGTGCCAGCTTAGACAGGTCTGGGGCCAACGTCCTGACTTTC. Its translation: CASLDRSGANVLTF.